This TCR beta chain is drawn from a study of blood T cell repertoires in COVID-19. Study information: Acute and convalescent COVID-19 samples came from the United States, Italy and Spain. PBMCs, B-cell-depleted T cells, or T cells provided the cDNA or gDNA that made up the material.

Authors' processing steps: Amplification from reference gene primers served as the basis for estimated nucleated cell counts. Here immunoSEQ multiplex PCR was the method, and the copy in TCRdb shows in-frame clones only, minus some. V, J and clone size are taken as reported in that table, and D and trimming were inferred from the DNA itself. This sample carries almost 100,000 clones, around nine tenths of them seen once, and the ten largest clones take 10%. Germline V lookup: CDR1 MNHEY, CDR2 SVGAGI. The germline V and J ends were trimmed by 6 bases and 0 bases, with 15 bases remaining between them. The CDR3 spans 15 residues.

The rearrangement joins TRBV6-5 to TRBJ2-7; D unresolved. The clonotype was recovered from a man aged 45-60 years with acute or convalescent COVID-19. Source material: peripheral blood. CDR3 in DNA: TGTGCCAGCAGGCCTGGGCAGCTCCTCTCCTACGAGCAGTACTTC. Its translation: CASRPGQLLSYEQYF.